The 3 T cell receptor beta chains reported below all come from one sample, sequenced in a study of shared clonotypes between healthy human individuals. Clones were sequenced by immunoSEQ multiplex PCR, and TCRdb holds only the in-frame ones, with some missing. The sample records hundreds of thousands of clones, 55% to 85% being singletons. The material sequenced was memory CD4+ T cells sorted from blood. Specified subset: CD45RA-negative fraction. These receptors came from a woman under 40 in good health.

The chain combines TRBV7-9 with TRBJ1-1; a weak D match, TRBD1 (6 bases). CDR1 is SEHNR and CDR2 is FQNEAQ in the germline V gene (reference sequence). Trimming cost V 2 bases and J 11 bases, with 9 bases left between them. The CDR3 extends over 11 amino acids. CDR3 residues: CASSLRDTAFF. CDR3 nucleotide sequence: TGTGCCAGCAGCTTAAGGGACACCGCTTTCTTT.

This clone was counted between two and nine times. This CDR3 reads CASSDQRERIGQYF. In DNA form, the CDR3 reads TGTGCCAGCAGTGACCAGCGGGAGCGTATCGGGCAGTACTTC. V and J are TRBV6-1 and TRBJ2-7; 8 nucleotides align to TRBD2. The germline CDR1 and CDR2 sequences are MNHNS and SASEGT. The CDR3 is made up of 14 amino acids. Trimming took 3 bases from V and 9 from J; bases not matched to a gene: 10.

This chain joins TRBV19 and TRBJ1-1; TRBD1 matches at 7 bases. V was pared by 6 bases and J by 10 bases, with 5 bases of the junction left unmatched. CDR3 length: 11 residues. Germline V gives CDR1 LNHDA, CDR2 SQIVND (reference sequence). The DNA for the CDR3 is TGTGCCAGTAGGGGACAGACGGGAGCTTTCTTT. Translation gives CASRGQTGAFF.